This paragraph reports one TCR beta chain. The CDR3 contains 15 residues. Germline assignment: CDR1 ENHRY and CDR2 SYGVKD. Trimming shortened V by 4 bases and J by 6 bases, and 19 bases separated the two germline ends. This entry belongs to a study of blood T cells in healthy people across ages. Then a second PCR, running roughly 7 to 11 cycles, was carried out with a sample-barcoded 5' primer and a J-beta primer mix. MiXCR, run by TCRdb on the 5' RACE reads, gives a single entry per CDR3 protein. The sample carries 1.8 million or so distinct CDR3 sequences, approximately 39% recorded once. The TCR comes from a human donor in good health. The chain links TRBV10-3 to TRBJ2-7; D is perhaps TRBD2 (6 bases). Sequencing used blood. DNA for the CDR3: TGTGCCATCAGTGCGGGGTCCCCGCGGGATGGCGAGCAGTACTTC. It translates to CAISAGSPRDGEQYF.